This T cell receptor (beta chain) was obtained from a study of post-analysis software for immune sequencing data. Study results and caveats: Diversity measured as normalized Chao1 was significantly lower in multiple sclerosis patients than in controls.

This clonotype was observed a few times. Its antigen is unidentified. Unique molecular identifiers were present in the TCR beta cDNA libraries. From roughly 1 to 10 million T cells, 400,000 to 650,000 cDNA molecules were obtained. TCRdb used MiXCR to reprocess the PCR reads, holding one entry per CDR3 protein. This sample carries fewer than 700,000 distinct CDR3 sequences, roughly 46% of them seen once, and the ten largest clones take 1.5% to 2%. This TCR was recovered from a girl under 18 with multiple sclerosis. The sequenced sample was blood.

The CDR3 DNA sequence: TGTGCCAGCACCACTTACAGCGAGCTCTACAATGAGCAGTTCTTC. Its translation: CASTTYSELYNEQFF. V is TRBV12-3 or TRBV12-4 and J is TRBJ2-1; D is unclear. This CDR3 is 15 amino acids long. Trimming cost V 7 bases and J 3 bases, with 16 bases left between them.